Only one count was recorded for the clone carrying this TCR beta chain. What it binds is unknown. Germline V gene sequence: CDR1 LNHDA, CDR2 SQIVND (reference sequence). This CDR3 is 16 amino acids long. V lost 1 base and J lost 0, with 10 bases in between. The data were taken from a study of cytotoxic CD8 clonotypes in ibrutinib-treated CLL. Study in general: The study included roughly 10 relapsed/refractory and under 16 treatment-naive patients; 17 had IGHV unmutated disease. Partial response was seen in around 25 patients and complete response in 2; after median roughly 66 months, about 14 stayed remitted, roughly 12 progressed. The response samples were taken once patients had been treated for a median of about 12 months, range 6 to 36. Whole-study findings and limits: At progression, clonality fell back toward baseline after rising at ibrutinib response.

Sequencing used immunoSEQ multiplex PCR; TCRdb keeps in-frame clones, though not all of them. The data show 150,000 or so clones, with 75% to 80% seen just once and roughly 4.7% held by the top ten. The material was PBMCs, obtained after 24 months of ibrutinib treatment. The origin of this receptor is a human donor with chronic lymphocytic leukemia. This chain uses TRBV19 with TRBJ2-4; the D is unclear. The CDR3 bases are TGTGCCAGTAGTATAGTCCCCGGCCTAGCCAAAAACATTCAGTACTTC. It codes for CASSIVPGLAKNIQYF.